This T cell receptor (beta chain) is drawn from a study of blood T cell repertoires in COVID-19 (dated by TCRdb to 2018 to 2021). Regarding the study in general: The collaborator samples originated in the United States, Italy and Spain and spanned the acute and convalescent phases of COVID-19. The samples were drawn from two sources: the first 160 participants of the ongoing ImmuneRACE study, and some 1,300 subjects contributed by 6 global collaborators. The prospective study material was composed of cDNA or gDNA derived from T cells, B-cell-depleted T cells, or PBMCs. Where HLA class I and class II types were available, the types were taken from metadata supplied by the sample provider, not from assay-based typing. Deeply sampled blood TCRbeta repertoires from subjects exposed to, actively infected with, or recovered from COVID-19 were included in the dataset. Nearly every sample came with metadata listing a de-identified subject ID, COVID-19 status, age in years and sex. The repertoires were released in a freely available public database meant as a resource for research on the immune response to SARS-CoV-2.

This clone was observed once. The antigen it binds to is not known. Nothing much larger sits one base from this clone, and base qualities are not available. Participants in the prospective study were enrolled through a virtual design, were aged roughly 18 to 100 years, and lived in some 24 United States geographic areas. To assign participants to cohorts, the prospective study relied on clinical history that participants themselves reported in a screening survey and a study questionnaire. ImmuneRACE Cohort 3 recovered participants were defined by two consecutive negative NP/OP PCR tests, healthcare professional clearance, or symptom resolution. In the prospective study, whole blood, serum and a nasopharyngeal or oropharyngeal swab were collected from each participant by mobile phlebotomists. Additional blood draws and questionnaires over an approximately 2-month period could optionally be provided by prospective study participants. Before DNA extraction, prospective study blood samples were shipped either frozen or at room temperature.

The immunoSEQ Assay, a bias-controlled multiplex PCR, was used to amplify TCRbeta CDR3 regions from genomic DNA. In the paper's pipeline: Nucleated cell counts per sample were estimated from amplification of reference gene primers within the assay. To quantify the absolute abundance of each unique TCRbeta CDR3 rearrangement, sequence reads were collapsed and filtered. For each sample, productive Simpson clonality was calculated as the square root of Simpson's diversity index over productive rearrangements. Drawn from immuneACCESS, this table holds only the in-frame rearrangements with V and J called that TCRdb kept. Clones are partly lost; checked studies trace under half to an unresolved V gene and leave the rest unexplained. The V and J calls and the clone size are those of that table, but D and trimming were determined from the DNA. A total of approximately 470,000 clones appear in this sample, about 85% of them only once. The ten most abundant clones make up roughly 0.7% of the sample.

The paper as a whole reports these results and caveats: The amount of clinical and demographic metadata varied by source and participant and was provided uncurated.

Sequencing was done on a sample of PBMCs or T cells enriched from blood (not recorded which). This clonotype was sampled from a woman under 30 who had recovered from COVID-19.

The DNA reads TGTGCCACCAGTGAATGGGCACGTAATGAAAAACTGTTTTTT. The translation is CATSEWARNEKLFF. The chain is made from TRBV24-1 and TRBJ1-4; no D gene call is confident. From its cysteine to its phenylalanine, the CDR3 spans 14 amino acids. Left in the record is the CDR3 DNA by itself, 42 bases read in frame from the first base. CDR1 and CDR2 were assigned from the germline V gene as KGHDR and SFDVKD. V loses 4 bases, J loses 4 bases, and the germline ends lie 9 bases apart.